The clone carrying this TCR beta chain was detected ten times or more. Authors of the study amplified TCR beta CDR3 regions from RNA transcripts. First-round RT-PCR targeting the TCR CDR3 was performed with the HTBI primer set. TCRdb itself ran the multiplex PCR reads through MiXCR, one entry per CDR3 protein. Of 550,000 to 650,000 distinct CDR3 sequences listed, around 13% were seen once; the top ten hold 14%. The data originate from a study of T cells in Graves' hyperthyroidism and ophthalmopathy. Germline V gene sequence: CDR1 SGHRS, CDR2 YFSETQ. This CDR3 region has 17 residues. V lost 0 bases and J lost 2, with 12 bases in between.

V usage is TRBV5-1 and J usage is TRBJ2-6; tentative D call: TRBD2 (6 bases). The source of this sequence is a woman between 35 and 50 years old with Graves' hyperthyroidism. Sequencing was done on a sample of blood. The CDR3 protein is CASSLVLGGAGANVLTF. The CDR3 DNA follows: TGCGCCAGCAGCTTGGTGTTGGGGGGTGCTGGGGCCAACGTCCTGACTTTC.